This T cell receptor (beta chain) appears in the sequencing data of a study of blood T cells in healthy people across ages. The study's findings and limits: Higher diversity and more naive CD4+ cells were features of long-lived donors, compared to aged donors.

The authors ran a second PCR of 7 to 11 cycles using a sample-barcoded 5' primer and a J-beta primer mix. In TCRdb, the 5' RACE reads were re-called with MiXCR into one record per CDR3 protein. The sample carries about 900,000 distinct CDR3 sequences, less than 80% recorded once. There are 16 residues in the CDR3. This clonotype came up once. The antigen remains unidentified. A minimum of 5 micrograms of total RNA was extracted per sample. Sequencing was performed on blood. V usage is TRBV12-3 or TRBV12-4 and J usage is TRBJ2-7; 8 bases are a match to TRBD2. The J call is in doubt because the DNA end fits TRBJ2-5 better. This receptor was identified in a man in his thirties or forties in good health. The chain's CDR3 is CASSPSGSGGRETQYF. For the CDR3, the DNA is TGTGCCAGCAGCCCCTCCGGCAGCGGGGGCCGAGAGACCCAGTACTTC.